Listed below are T cell receptor beta chains from one sample, sequenced in a study of T cell changes during pregnancy in multiple sclerosis. Sequenced by immunoSEQ multiplex PCR; TCRdb stores in-frame clones only, minus some. The profile covers approximately 40,000 clones, with around 92% appearing a single time and about 8.9% taken by the ten largest. Source: CD8+ T cells from peripheral blood mononuclear cells, taken in the third trimester of pregnancy. These receptors were taken from a female donor with multiple sclerosis, enrolled in a pregnancy study. The CDR3 runs from the conserved cysteine through the conserved F or W. D genes are given only for firm matches. A clone size is listed for some rows: how often the clone was seen (once, few, many), or a class if it is expanded.

J: TRBJ2-1; size: -; D: -; V: TRBV2; CDR3: CASSGPYYNEQFF; DNA: TGTGCCAGCAGTGGGCCATACTACAATGAGCAGTTCTTC
J: TRBJ2-2; size: -; D: -; V: TRBV2; CDR3: CASTEGGIGELFF; DNA: TGTGCCAGCACCGAGGGAGGAATCGGGGAGCTGTTTTTT
J: TRBJ2-2; size: -; D: TRBD1; V: TRBV2; CDR3: CASSGDRGPTGELFF; DNA: TGTGCCAGCAGTGGTGACAGGGGGCCGACCGGGGAGCTGTTTTTT
J: TRBJ2-5; size: once; D: TRBD1; V: TRBV9; CDR3: CASSPLQGALETQYF; DNA: TGTGCCAGCAGCCCGCTGCAGGGGGCTCTCGAGACCCAGTACTTC
J: TRBJ2-1; size: once; D: TRBD2; V: TRBV27; CDR3: CASSLRGGDNEQFF; DNA: TGTGCCAGCAGTTTACGGGGGGGGGACAATGAGCAGTTCTTC
J: TRBJ2-7; size: -; D: TRBD1; V: TRBV6-1; CDR3: CASSELRQGPYEQYF; DNA: TGTGCCAGCAGTGAACTAAGACAGGGACCCTACGAGCAGTACTTC
J: TRBJ2-3; size: once; D: -; V: TRBV10-1; CDR3: CASSEGGRTDTQYF; DNA: TGCGCCAGCAGTGAAGGGGGACGCACAGATACGCAGTATTTT
J: TRBJ2-5; size: once; D: -; V: TRBV4-1; CDR3: CASSQWADQETQYF; DNA: TGCGCCAGCAGCCAATGGGCCGATCAAGAGACCCAGTACTTC
J: TRBJ1-3; size: -; D: -; V: TRBV19; CDR3: CAAGNSGNTIYF; DNA: TGTGCTGCGGGTAACTCTGGAAACACCATATATTTT
J: TRBJ1-3; size: -; D: -; V: TRBV11-2; CDR3: CASSLGPAGNTIYF; DNA: TGTGCCAGCAGCTTAGGTCCTGCTGGAAACACCATATATTTT
J: TRBJ2-5; size: -; D: -; V: TRBV7-7; CDR3: CASSNPGDQETQYF; DNA: TGTGCTAGCAGCAACCCCGGGGATCAAGAGACCCAGTACTTC
J: TRBJ2-2; size: -; D: TRBD2; V: TRBV13; CDR3: CASSERLASGELFF; DNA: TGTGCCAGCAGCGAACGACTAGCTTCCGGGGAGCTGTTTTTT
J: TRBJ2-1; size: -; D: TRBD1; V: TRBV5-1; CDR3: CASSLEGGQANEQFF; DNA: TGCGCCAGCAGCTTGGAAGGGGGCCAGGCCAATGAGCAGTTCTTC
J: TRBJ2-5; size: -; D: -; V: TRBV7-9; CDR3: CASSSSQGIGEETQYF; DNA: TGTGCCAGCAGCTCCTCTCAGGGGATTGGAGAAGAGACCCAGTACTTC
J: TRBJ2-3; size: -; D: -; V: TRBV28; CDR3: CASSFRAGADTQYF; DNA: TGTGCCAGCAGTTTTCGGGCGGGGGCCGATACGCAGTATTTT
J: TRBJ2-2; size: -; D: TRBD1; V: TRBV19; CDR3: CASQWQDRDTGELFF; DNA: TGTGCCAGCCAATGGCAGGACAGGGACACCGGGGAGCTGTTTTTT
J: TRBJ2-5; size: once; D: TRBD2; V: TRBV7-9; CDR3: CASSRTSGADGETQYF; DNA: TGTGCCAGCAGCCGGACTAGCGGGGCTGATGGAGAGACCCAGTACTTC
J: TRBJ1-2; size: -; D: -; V: TRBV6-5; CDR3: CASSQTGANYGYTF; DNA: TGTGCCAGCAGCCAAACAGGAGCTAACTATGGCTACACCTTC
J: TRBJ2-1; size: -; D: TRBD2; V: TRBV5-1; CDR3: CASSQESSGGGWAQFF; DNA: TGCGCCAGCAGCCAAGAGTCTAGCGGGGGCGGTTGGGCGCAGTTCTTC
J: TRBJ1-1; size: -; D: TRBD1; V: TRBV2; CDR3: CASSENPPGTVMNTEAFF; DNA: TGTGCCAGCAGTGAAAATCCCCCTGGGACAGTCATGAACACTGAAGCTTTCTTT
J: TRBJ1-1; size: -; D: -; V: TRBV5-6; CDR3: CASGWGDTEAFF; DNA: TGTGCCAGCGGCTGGGGGGACACTGAAGCTTTCTTT
J: TRBJ1-1; size: -; D: TRBD1; V: TRBV7-9; CDR3: CASSPGQDPEAFF; DNA: TGTGCCAGCAGCCCCGGACAGGATCCTGAAGCTTTCTTT
J: TRBJ2-7; size: -; D: -; V: TRBV2; CDR3: CASSFGTSYEQYF; DNA: TGTGCCAGCAGCTTTGGGACATCCTACGAGCAGTACTTC
J: TRBJ2-1; size: -; D: TRBD2; V: TRBV19; CDR3: CASSIRRGGANEQFF; DNA: TGTGCCAGTAGTATCCGGCGCGGGGGGGCCAATGAGCAGTTCTTC
J: TRBJ2-4; size: -; D: -; V: TRBV9; CDR3: CASSSLPTDRKNIQYF; DNA: TGTGCCAGCAGCTCTCTCCCGACGGACAGAAAAAACATTCAGTACTTC
J: TRBJ2-7; size: -; D: -; V: TRBV27; CDR3: CASSFSQGGYEQYF; DNA: TGTGCCAGCAGTTTCAGTCAGGGGGGATACGAGCAGTACTTC
J: TRBJ2-7; size: -; D: -; V: TRBV2; CDR3: CASRRGSSYEQYF; DNA: TGTGCCAGCAGGCGGGGCAGCTCCTACGAGCAGTACTTC
J: TRBJ1-4; size: -; D: TRBD1; V: TRBV15; CDR3: CATSSPGTANEKLFF; DNA: TGTGCCACCAGCTCCCCCGGGACAGCTAATGAAAAACTGTTTTTT
J: TRBJ2-3; size: -; D: TRBD2; V: TRBV6-4; CDR3: CASSEGLATDTQYF; DNA: TGTGCCAGCAGTGAGGGACTAGCCACAGATACGCAGTATTTT
J: TRBJ2-3; size: once; D: TRBD2; V: TRBV5-6; CDR3: CASSFGLAGGTDTQYF; DNA: TGTGCCAGCAGCTTTGGACTAGCGGGGGGCACAGATACGCAGTATTTT
J: TRBJ2-2; size: once; D: -; V: TRBV18; CDR3: CASSWSGSNTGELFF; DNA: TGTGCCAGCTCATGGTCAGGATCGAACACCGGGGAGCTGTTTTTT